Given below is one T cell receptor (beta chain) in context. Its antigen is not known. The record originates from a study of vaccination and CD4 T cells after COVID-19. The CDR3 has 13 residues. Germline assignment: CDR1 MNHNS and CDR2 SASEGT. Trimming took 6 bases from V and 2 from J, leaving 10 bases between them. The Oncomine TCR Beta short-read assay was applied to DNA of cultured CD4+ T cells. Each CDR3 protein is one row after TCRdb ran MiXCR on the PCR reads. The data hold about 19,000 distinct CDR3 sequences, with less than 60% observed a single time. The treatment denotes: approximately 11-day PBMC culture with coronavirus spike peptide pools or control peptides (ViraFEST assay). There were positive PCR dates ranging from March to December 2020, all predating US Alpha, Beta and Delta variants. It was on days 3 and 7 that half the medium was replaced with fresh IL-2 medium.

The source material was CD4+ T cells from blood, cultured in vitro, sampled after SARS-CoV-2 vaccination. This rearrangement joins TRBV6-1 to TRBJ1-2; tentative D call: TRBD1 (5 bases). The clonotype was recovered from a human donor who had recovered from COVID-19. CDR3 protein: CASSRGQNYGYTF. The CDR3 bases are TGTGCCAGCAGCCGAGGACAAAACTATGGCTACACCTTC.